Reported below is one TCR beta chain. CDR1 SGHNT and CDR2 YYREEE come from the germline V gene (reference sequence). The CDR3 spans 19 residues. Losses at the gene ends were 4 bases for V and 2 bases for J; bases not matched to a gene: 15. The data are from a study of blood T cell repertoires in COVID-19. Looking at the study overall: The samples span acute and convalescent COVID-19 from the United States, Italy and Spain. The analysed material was cDNA or gDNA that came from T cells, B-cell-depleted T cells, or PBMCs.

Source study methods: Amplification from reference gene primers served as the basis for estimated nucleated cell counts. The method was immunoSEQ multiplex PCR; TCRdb's version includes in-frame clones alone and lacks a portion of them. V, J and clone size derive from that table, while D and trimming were established from the DNA sequence. This table holds approximately 240,000 clones, around 80% found once. The sequence derives from a woman aged 40 to 50 with active or convalescent COVID-19. The rearrangement joins TRBV5-4 to TRBJ2-6, with 7 bases aligning to TRBD1. The sample comprised peripheral blood. CDR3 DNA sequence: TGTGCCAGCAGCCCACCCCCCACAGGGGCGAGGGCTGGGGCCAACGTCCTGACTTTC. This encodes CASSPPPTGARAGANVLTF.